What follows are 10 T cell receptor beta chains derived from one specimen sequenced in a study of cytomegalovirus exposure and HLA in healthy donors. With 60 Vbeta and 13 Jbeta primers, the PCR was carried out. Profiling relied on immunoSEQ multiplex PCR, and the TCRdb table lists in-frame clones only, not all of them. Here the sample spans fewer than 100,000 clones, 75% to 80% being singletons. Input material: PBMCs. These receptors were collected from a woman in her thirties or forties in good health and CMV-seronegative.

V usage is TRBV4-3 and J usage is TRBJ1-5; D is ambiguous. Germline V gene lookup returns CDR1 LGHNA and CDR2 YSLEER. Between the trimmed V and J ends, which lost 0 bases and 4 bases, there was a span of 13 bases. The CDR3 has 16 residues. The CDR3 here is CASSQDRSGINQPQHF. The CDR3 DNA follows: TGCGCCAGCAGCCAAGACAGGAGCGGGATTAATCAGCCCCAGCATTTT.

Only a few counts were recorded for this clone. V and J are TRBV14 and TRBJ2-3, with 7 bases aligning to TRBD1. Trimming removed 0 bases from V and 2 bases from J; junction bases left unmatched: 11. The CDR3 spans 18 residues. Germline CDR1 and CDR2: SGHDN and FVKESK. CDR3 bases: TGTGCCAGCAGCCAAGATAAGGTTGGGCAGGGGGTCACAGATACGCAGTATTTT. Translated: CASSQDKVGQGVTDTQYF.

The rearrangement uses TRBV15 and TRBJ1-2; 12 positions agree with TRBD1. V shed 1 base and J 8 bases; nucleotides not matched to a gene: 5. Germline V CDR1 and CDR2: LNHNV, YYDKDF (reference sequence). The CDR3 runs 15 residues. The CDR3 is CATSRGEGTGGGYTF. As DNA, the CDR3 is TGTGCCACCAGCAGAGGCGAAGGGACAGGGGGCGGCTACACCTTC.

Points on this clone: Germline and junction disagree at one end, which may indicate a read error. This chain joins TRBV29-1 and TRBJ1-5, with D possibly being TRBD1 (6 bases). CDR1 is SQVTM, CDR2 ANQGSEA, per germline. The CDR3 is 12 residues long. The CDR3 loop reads CSVGQENQPQNF. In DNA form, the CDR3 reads TGCAGCGTTGGACAGGAAAATCAGCCCCAGAATTTT.

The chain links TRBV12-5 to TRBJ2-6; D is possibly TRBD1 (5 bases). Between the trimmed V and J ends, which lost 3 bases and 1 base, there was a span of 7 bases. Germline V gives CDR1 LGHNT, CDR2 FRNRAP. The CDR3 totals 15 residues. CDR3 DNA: TGTGCTAGTGGTTTACCAGGGTCTGGGGCCAACGTCCTGACTTTC. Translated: CASGLPGSGANVLTF.

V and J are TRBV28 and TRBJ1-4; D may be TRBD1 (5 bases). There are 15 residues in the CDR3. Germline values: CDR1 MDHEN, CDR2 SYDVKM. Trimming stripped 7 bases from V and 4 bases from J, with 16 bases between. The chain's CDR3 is CASNSGRGINEKLFF. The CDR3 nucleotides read TGTGCCAGCAATTCTGGGAGGGGAATTAATGAAAAACTGTTTTTT.

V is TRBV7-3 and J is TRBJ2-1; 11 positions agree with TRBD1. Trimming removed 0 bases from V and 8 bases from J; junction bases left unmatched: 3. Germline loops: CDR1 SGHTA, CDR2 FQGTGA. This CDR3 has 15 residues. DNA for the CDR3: TGTGCCAGCAGCTTAACGGGACAGGGGGTCGATGAGCAGTTCTTC. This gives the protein CASSLTGQGVDEQFF.

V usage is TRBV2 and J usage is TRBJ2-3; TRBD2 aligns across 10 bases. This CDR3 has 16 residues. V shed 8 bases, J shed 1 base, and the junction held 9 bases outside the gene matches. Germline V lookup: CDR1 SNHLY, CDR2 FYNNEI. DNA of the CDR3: TGTGCCAGCCCAGCGGGGGGGCAAAGGGGCACAGATACGCAGTATTTT. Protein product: CASPAGGQRGTDTQYF.

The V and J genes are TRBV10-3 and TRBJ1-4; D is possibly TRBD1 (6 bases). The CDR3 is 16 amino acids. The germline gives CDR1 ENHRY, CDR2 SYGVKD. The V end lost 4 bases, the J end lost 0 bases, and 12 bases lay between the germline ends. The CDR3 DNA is TGTGCCATCAGTGCCCGCGGGGGCACAACTAATGAAAAACTGTTTTTT. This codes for CAISARGGTTNEKLFF.

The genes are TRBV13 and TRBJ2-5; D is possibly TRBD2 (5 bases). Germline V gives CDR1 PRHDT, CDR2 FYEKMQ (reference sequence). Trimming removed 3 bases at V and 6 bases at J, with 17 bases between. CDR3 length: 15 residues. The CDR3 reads CASSFGSRGGKTQYF. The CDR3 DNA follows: TGTGCCAGCAGCTTCGGTAGCCGGGGTGGGAAGACCCAGTACTTC.